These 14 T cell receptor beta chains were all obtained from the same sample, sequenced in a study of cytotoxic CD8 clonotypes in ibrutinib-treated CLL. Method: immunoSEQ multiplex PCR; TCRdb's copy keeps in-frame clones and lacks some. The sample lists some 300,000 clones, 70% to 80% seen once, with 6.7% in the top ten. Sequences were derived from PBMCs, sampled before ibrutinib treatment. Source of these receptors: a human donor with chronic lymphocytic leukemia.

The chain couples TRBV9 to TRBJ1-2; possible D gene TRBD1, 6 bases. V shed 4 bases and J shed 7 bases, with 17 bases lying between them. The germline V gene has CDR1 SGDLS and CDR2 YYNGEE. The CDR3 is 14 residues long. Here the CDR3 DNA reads TGTGCCAGCAGCTTCAACAGGGATAGGTTTGGCTACACCTTC. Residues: CASSFNRDRFGYTF.

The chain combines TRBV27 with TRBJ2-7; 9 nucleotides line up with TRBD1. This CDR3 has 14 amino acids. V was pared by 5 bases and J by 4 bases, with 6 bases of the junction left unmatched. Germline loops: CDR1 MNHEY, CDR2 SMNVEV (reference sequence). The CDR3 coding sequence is TGTGCCAGCAGTCCCGCCGGGACAGGGTACGAGCAGTACTTC. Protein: CASSPAGTGYEQYF.

CDR3 sequence reads: CASSPSGIYGYTF. The CDR3 nucleotides read TGCGCCAGCAGCCCGTCTGGTATCTATGGCTACACCTTC. The chain is built from TRBV5-1 and TRBJ1-2; D call uncertain. V lost 4 bases, J lost 4 bases, and 11 bases lay in between. CDR1 is SGHRS, CDR2 YFSETQ, per germline. This CDR3 has 13 residues.

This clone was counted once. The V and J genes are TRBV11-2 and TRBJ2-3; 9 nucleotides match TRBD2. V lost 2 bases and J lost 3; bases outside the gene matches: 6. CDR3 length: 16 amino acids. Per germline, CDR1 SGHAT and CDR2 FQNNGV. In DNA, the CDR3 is TGTGCCAGCAGCTTATCTGCGGGAGGGATTACAGATACGCAGTATTTT. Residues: CASSLSAGGITDTQYF.

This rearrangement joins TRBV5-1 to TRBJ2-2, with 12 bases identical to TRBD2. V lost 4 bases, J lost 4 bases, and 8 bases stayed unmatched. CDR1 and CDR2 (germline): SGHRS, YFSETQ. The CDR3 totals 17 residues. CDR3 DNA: TGCGCCAGCAGCGAGAGCACTAGCGGGAGGTCCACCGGGGAGCTGTTTTTT. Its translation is CASSESTSGRSTGELFF.

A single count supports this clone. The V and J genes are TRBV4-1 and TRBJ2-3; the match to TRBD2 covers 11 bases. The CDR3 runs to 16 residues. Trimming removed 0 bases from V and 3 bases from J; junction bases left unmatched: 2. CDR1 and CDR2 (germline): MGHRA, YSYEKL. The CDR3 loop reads CASSQELAGATDTQYF. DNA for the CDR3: TGCGCCAGCAGCCAAGAACTAGCGGGAGCAACAGATACGCAGTATTTT.

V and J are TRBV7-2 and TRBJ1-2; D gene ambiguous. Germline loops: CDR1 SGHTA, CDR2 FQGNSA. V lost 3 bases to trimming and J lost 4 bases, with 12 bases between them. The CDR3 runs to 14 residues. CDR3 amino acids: CASSLAQRVYGYTF. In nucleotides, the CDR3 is TGTGCCAGCAGCTTGGCCCAGAGGGTCTATGGCTACACCTTC.

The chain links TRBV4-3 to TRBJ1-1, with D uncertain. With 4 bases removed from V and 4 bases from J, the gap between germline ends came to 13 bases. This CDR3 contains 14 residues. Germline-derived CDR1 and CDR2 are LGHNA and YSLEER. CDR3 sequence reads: CASSPALRGTEAFF. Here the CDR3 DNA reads TGCGCCAGCAGCCCCGCGTTAAGAGGCACTGAAGCTTTCTTT.

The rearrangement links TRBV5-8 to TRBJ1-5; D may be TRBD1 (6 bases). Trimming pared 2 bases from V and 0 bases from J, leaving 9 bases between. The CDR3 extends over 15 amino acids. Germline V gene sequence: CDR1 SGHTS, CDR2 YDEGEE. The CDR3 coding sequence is TGTGCCAGCAGCTTTGGGACAAATAGCAATCAGCCCCAGCATTTT. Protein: CASSFGTNSNQPQHF.

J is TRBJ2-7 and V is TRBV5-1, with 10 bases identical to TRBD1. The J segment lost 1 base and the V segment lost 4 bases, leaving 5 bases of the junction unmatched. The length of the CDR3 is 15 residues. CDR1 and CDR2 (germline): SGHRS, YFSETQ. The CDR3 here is CASSPRQGASYEQYF. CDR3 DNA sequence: TGCGCCAGCAGCCCGAGACAGGGGGCTTCCTACGAGCAGTACTTC. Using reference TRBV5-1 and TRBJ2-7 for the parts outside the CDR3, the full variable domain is KAGVTQTPRYLIKTRGQQVTLSCSPISGHRSVSWYQQTPGQGLQFLFEYFSETQRNKGNFPGRFSGRQFSNSRSEMNVSTLELGDSALYLCASSPRQGASYEQYFGPGTRLTVT.

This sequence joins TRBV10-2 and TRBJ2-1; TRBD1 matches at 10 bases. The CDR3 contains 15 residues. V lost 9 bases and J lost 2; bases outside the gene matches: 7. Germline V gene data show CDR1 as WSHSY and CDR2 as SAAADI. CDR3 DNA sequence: TGCGCCAGTGCGGGACAGGGGACTACCTACAATGAGCAGTTCTTC. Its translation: CASAGQGTTYNEQFF.

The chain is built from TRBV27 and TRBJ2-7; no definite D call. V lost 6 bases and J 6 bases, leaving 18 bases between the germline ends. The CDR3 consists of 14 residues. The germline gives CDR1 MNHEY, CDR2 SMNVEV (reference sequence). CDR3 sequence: CASSRIGVFFEQYF. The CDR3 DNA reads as TGTGCCAGCAGCCGAATTGGGGTGTTTTTCGAGCAGTACTTC.

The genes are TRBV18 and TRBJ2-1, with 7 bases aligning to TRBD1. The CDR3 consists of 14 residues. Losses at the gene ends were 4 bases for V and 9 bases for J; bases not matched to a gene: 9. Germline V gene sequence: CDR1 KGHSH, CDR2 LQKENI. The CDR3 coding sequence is TGTGCCAGCTCACTGACAGGGTTAACGATTGAGCAGTTCTTC. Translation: CASSLTGLTIEQFF.

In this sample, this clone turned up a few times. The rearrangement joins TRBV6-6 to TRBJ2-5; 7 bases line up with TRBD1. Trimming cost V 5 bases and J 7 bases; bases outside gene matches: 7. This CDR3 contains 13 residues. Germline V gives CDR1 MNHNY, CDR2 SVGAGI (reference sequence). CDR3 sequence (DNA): TGTGCCAGCAGTCGACAGGGCTCAAGGACCCAGTACTTC. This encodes CASSRQGSRTQYF.